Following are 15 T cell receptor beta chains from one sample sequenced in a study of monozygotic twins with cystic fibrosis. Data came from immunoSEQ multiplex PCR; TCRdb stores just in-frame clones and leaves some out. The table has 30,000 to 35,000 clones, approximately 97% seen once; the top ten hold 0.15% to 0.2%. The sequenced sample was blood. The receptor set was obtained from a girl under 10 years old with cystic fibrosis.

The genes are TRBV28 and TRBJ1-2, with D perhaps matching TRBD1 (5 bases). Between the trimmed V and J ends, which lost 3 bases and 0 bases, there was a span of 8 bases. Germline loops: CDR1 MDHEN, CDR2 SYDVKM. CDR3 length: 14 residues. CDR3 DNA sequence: TGTGCCAGCAGTTTGCCCAGGGCTAACTATGGCTACACCTTC. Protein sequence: CASSLPRANYGYTF.

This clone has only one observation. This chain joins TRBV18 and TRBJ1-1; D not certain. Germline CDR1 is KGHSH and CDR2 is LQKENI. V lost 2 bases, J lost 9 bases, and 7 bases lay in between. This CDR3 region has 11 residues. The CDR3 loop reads CASSPVYKAFF. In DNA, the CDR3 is TGTGCCAGCTCACCAGTATATAAAGCTTTCTTT.

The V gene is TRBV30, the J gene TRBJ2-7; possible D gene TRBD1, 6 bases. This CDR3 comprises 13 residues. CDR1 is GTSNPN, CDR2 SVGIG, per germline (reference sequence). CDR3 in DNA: TGTGCGATGAACCGGGACACGACCTACGAGCAGTACTTC. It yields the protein CAMNRDTTYEQYF.

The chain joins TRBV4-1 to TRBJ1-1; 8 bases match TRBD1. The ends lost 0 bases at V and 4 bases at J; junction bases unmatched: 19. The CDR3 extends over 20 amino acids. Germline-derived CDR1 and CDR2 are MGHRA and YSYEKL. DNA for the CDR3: TGCGCCAGCAGCCAAGATTTAGTCCTGAGACAGGGGAAGGGAGGCACTGAAGCTTTCTTT. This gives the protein CASSQDLVLRQGKGGTEAFF.

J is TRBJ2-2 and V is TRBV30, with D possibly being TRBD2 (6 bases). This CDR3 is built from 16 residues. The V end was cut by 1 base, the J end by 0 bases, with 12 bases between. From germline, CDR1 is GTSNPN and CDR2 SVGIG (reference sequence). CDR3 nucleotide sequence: TGTGCCTGGAGTGGGAGGCGGGGTCCGAACACCGGGGAGCTGTTTTTT. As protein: CAWSGRRGPNTGELFF.

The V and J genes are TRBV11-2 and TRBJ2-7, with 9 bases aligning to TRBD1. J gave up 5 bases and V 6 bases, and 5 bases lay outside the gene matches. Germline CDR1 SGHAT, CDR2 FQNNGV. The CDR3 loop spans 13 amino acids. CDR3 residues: CASRGQGENEQYF. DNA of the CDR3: TGTGCCAGCAGGGGACAGGGAGAAAACGAGCAGTACTTC.

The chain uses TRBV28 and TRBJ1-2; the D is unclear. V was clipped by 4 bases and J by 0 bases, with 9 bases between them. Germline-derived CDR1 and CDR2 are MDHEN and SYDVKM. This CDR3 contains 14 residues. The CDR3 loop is CASSSQVSNYGYTF. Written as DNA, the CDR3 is TGTGCCAGCAGTTCCCAAGTCTCTAACTATGGCTACACCTTC.

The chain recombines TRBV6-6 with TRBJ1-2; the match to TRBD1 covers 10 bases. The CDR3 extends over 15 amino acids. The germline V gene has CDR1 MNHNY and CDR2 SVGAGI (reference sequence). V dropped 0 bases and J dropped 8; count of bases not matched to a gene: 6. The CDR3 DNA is TGTGCCAGCAGTTACTCGAGGGACAGGGGTTACGGCTACACCTTC. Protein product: CASSYSRDRGYGYTF.

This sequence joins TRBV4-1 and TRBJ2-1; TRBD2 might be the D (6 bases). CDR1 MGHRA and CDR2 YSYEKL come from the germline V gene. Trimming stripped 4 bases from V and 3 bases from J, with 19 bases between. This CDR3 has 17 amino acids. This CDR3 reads CASSLLGRSVGYNEQFF. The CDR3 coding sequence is TGCGCCAGCAGCCTCCTGGGGAGGAGCGTAGGCTACAATGAGCAGTTCTTC.

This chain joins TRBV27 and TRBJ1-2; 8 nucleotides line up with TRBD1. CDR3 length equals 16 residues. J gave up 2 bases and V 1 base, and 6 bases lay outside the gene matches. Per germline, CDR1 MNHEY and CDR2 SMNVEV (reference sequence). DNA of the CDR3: TGTGCCAGCAGTTTATTAGGACAGGGTTGGAACTATGGCTACACCTTC. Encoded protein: CASSLLGQGWNYGYTF.

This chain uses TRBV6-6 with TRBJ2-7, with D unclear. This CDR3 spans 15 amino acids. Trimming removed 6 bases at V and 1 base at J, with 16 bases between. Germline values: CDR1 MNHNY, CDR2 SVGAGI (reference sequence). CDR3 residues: CASRRGREGSYEQYF. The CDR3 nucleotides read TGTGCCAGCAGGCGCGGACGTGAAGGATCCTACGAGCAGTACTTC.

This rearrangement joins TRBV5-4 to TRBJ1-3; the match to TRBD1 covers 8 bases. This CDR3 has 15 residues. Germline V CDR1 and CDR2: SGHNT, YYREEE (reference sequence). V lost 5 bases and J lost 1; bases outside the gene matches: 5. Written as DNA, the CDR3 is TGTGCCAGCAGACCTGACAGGGGTTCTGGAAACACCATATATTTT. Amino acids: CASRPDRGSGNTIYF.

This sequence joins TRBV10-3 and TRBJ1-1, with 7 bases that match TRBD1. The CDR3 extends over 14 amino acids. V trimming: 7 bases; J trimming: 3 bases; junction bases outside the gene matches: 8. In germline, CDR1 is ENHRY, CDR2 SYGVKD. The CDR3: CAIKGGRGDTEAFF. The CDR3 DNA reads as TGTGCCATCAAAGGAGGCAGGGGGGACACTGAAGCTTTCTTT.

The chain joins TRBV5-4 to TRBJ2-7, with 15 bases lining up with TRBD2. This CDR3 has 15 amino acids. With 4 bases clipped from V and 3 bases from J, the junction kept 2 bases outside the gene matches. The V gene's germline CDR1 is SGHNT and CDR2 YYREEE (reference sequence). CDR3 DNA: TGTGCCAGCAGCCCGGGACTAGCGGGGGGCTACGAGCAGTACTTC. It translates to CASSPGLAGGYEQYF.

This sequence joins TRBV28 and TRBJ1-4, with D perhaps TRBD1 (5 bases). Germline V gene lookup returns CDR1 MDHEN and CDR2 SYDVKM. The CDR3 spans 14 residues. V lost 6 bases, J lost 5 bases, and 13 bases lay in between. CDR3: CASRGPSENEKLFF. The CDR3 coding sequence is TGTGCCAGCAGGGGACCTTCGGAAAATGAAAAACTGTTTTTT.